This T cell receptor beta chain appears in the sequencing data of a study of sequential checkpoint blockade in melanoma. In germline, CDR1 is SGHNT, CDR2 YENEEA. V trimming: 3 bases; J trimming: 4 bases; junction bases outside the gene matches: 23. The CDR3 is 20 residues long. Treatment: randomized to nivolumab then ipilimumab (arm A) or the reverse (arm B). This clone came up many times. Here immunoSEQ multiplex PCR was the method, and the copy in TCRdb shows in-frame clones only, minus some. The table has more than 4,500 clones, about a sixth seen once. Here the sequenced sample was tumor tissue (inferred from file names), taken from a patient given nivolumab and ipilimumab in sequence. The TCR originated in a human donor with melanoma. The chain employs TRBV11-3 and TRBJ2-5; TRBD1 agrees at 7 bases. DNA for the CDR3: TGTGCCAGCAGCTTCAACCCCGAAGAAGCCGGGACAGCAGGCCTAGAGACCCAGTACTTC. The encoded protein is CASSFNPEEAGTAGLETQYF.